The 3 T cell receptor beta chains below all came from one sample that was sequenced in a study of spatial heterogeneity in lung cancer. Study-level results: In tumors, expanded intratumoral alpha and beta TCR counts tracked mutation counts.

One entry per CDR3 protein, called by TCRdb with MiXCR from the 5' RACE reads. The data contain some 4,100 distinct CDR3 sequences, 5% to 7% of them singletons. The time point is: sample taken at primary tumor resection. These TCRs' antigens remain unknown. The sample consisted of lung tumor tissue, taken at surgery. Receptors were obtained from a male donor with early-stage non-small cell lung cancer.

This clonotype qualifies as medium-sized. The chain combines TRBV7-8 with TRBJ2-5; 8 positions match TRBD2. Germline CDR1 is SGHVS and CDR2 is FQNEAQ. The CDR3 spans 14 residues. With V trimmed by 5 bases and J by 5 bases, 7 bases remained unmatched. CDR3 nucleotides: TGTGCCAGCAGCATCCCGGGGGGGCGGGAGACCCAGTACTTC. Residues: CASSIPGGRETQYF.

CDR3 protein: CASSLAVSSGYYEQYF. CDR3 DNA: TGTGCCAGCAGCTTAGCGGTGTCTAGCGGATACTACGAGCAGTACTTC. This sequence joins TRBV7-2 and TRBJ2-7; 7 nucleotides align to TRBD2. V was pared by 0 bases and J by 3 bases, with 8 bases of the junction left unmatched. From germline, CDR1 is SGHTA and CDR2 FQGNSA. The CDR3 extends over 16 amino acids.

By sample fraction, this clonotype is medium-sized. The rearrangement uses TRBV7-8 and TRBJ1-5; D is undetermined. Germline values: CDR1 SGHVS, CDR2 FQNEAQ. The CDR3 runs 14 residues. Trimming shortened V by 5 bases and J by 7 bases, and 15 bases separated the two germline ends. CDR3 region: CASSGHEITQPQHF. The DNA of the CDR3 is TGTGCCAGCAGCGGTCACGAGATAACGCAGCCCCAGCATTTT.